A single sample is the source of the 20 T cell receptor beta chains below, sequenced in a study of PD-L1 blockade in urothelial cancer. Produced via immunoSEQ multiplex PCR; TCRdb's table is partial and in-frame only. The sample has 84,000 or so clones; over 65% are singletons. Regarding time point: pretreatment peripheral blood. The sample here was PBMCs, taken around atezolizumab (anti-PD-L1) treatment. The receptors come from a man aged 55 to 69 with urothelial cancer.

The gene calls are TRBV4-2 and TRBJ2-7, with TRBD1 as a possible D gene (5 bases). CDR3 length: 15 amino acids. Trimming took off 4 bases at V and 7 bases at J, with 20 bases between the two ends. Germline V gene sequence: CDR1 LGHNA, CDR2 YNFKEQ. CDR3 amino acids: CASSPLGRQPGEQYF. In nucleotides, the CDR3 is TGTGCCAGCAGCCCCCTGGGGCGTCAGCCTGGGGAGCAGTACTTC.

The chain links TRBV18 to TRBJ2-7; 12 positions agree with TRBD1. V shed 6 bases, J shed 5 bases, and the junction held 8 bases outside the gene matches. The CDR3 runs 15 residues. Germline CDR1 reads KGHSH; CDR2 reads LQKENI. For the CDR3, the DNA is TGTGCCAGCTCTAAAACCGGGACAGGGGGCCACGAGCAGTACTTC. It encodes CASSKTGTGGHEQYF. Filled out from reference TRBV18 and TRBJ2-7, the complete variable domain reads NAGVMQNPRHLVRRRGQEARLRCSPMKGHSHVYWYRQLPEEGLKFMVYLQKENIIDESGMPKERFSAEFPKEGPSILRIQQVVRGDSAAYFCASSKTGTGGHEQYFGPGTRLTVT.

The rearrangement links TRBV30 to TRBJ2-3; D gene ambiguous. The CDR3 loop spans 11 amino acids. Trimming stripped 2 bases from V and 5 bases from J, with 5 bases between. The germline CDR1 and CDR2 sequences are GTSNPN and SVGIG (reference sequence). In DNA, the CDR3 is TGTGCCTGGAGTTCCGGAGATACGCAGTATTTT. Translating it yields CAWSSGDTQYF.

V gene TRBV7-3 combines with J gene TRBJ2-2, with TRBD1 matching over 7 bases. The CDR3 is 18 residues long. The germline CDR1 and CDR2 sequences are SGHTA and FQGTGA. Trimming took 1 base from V and 6 from J; bases not matched to a gene: 14. The CDR3 sequence is CASSLRPGWQGESGELFF. The CDR3 coding sequence is TGTGCCAGCAGCTTAAGGCCGGGGTGGCAGGGGGAGTCCGGGGAGCTGTTTTTT.

V is TRBV29-1 and J is TRBJ1-5; no reliable D call. V was trimmed by 2 bases and J by 9 bases, leaving 17 bases between them. CDR1 is SQVTM, CDR2 ANQGSEA, per germline. The CDR3 is made up of 14 amino acids. The CDR3 protein is CSVECRGGVAPQHF. CDR3 in DNA: TGCAGCGTTGAATGTAGAGGCGGGGTTGCGCCCCAGCATTTT.

CDR3 sequence reads: CASRRDMRSYNEQFF. The CDR3 DNA reads TGTGCCAGCAGAAGGGACATGAGGTCCTACAATGAGCAGTTCTTC. This chain uses TRBV2 with TRBJ2-1; weak D call: TRBD1 (6 bases). The length of the CDR3 is 15 residues. The germline V and J ends were trimmed by 6 bases and 1 base, with 13 bases remaining between them. Germline values: CDR1 SNHLY, CDR2 FYNNEI.

The V call is TRBV5-1, the J call TRBJ2-3; D is perhaps TRBD2 (6 bases). In germline, CDR1 is SGHRS, CDR2 YFSETQ. CDR3 length equals 17 residues. V dropped 1 base and J dropped 4 bases, with 19 bases sitting between them. This CDR3 is CASSLTGVGGRPDTQYF. The CDR3 DNA follows: TGCGCCAGCAGCTTGACTGGAGTGGGGGGAAGGCCAGATACGCAGTATTTT.

The chain carries TRBV28 and TRBJ2-7; D is ambiguous. The CDR3 is 15 residues long. Germline CDR1 and CDR2: MDHEN and SYDVKM. The V and J ends lost 8 bases and 3 bases respectively, with 20 bases between them. CDR3 residues: CASATSSFSLYEQYF. The CDR3 region has the DNA TGTGCCAGCGCCACTTCCTCTTTCTCACTCTACGAGCAGTACTTC. Full variable domain (remainder filled in from reference TRBV28 and TRBJ2-7): DVKVTQSSRYLVKRTGEKVFLECVQDMDHENMFWYRQDPGLGLRLIYFSYDVKMKEKGDIPEGYSVSREKKERFSLILESASTNQTSMYLCASATSSFSLYEQYFGPGTRLTVT.

The genes are TRBV6-5 and TRBJ2-7, with TRBD2 matching 9 bases. Germline loops: CDR1 MNHEY, CDR2 SVGAGI. The CDR3 runs 15 residues. Trimming cost V 0 bases and J 7 bases; bases outside gene matches: 7. The CDR3: CASSYSAGGLFEQYF. The CDR3 DNA follows: TGTGCCAGCAGTTACTCGGCGGGAGGGCTTTTTGAGCAGTACTTC.

Comments on this clone: The junction shows a germline mismatch at one end, possibly a read error. V usage is TRBV2 and J usage is TRBJ2-5; the match to TRBD1 covers 7 bases. Germline V gives CDR1 SNHLY, CDR2 FYNNEI. The CDR3 is 13 amino acids. The CDR3 loop reads CASNEQGKETQYF. The CDR3 nucleotides are TGTGCCAGCAATGAACAGGGGAAAGAGACCCAGTACTTC.

The chain couples TRBV19 to TRBJ2-2; D not certain. V was pared by 5 bases and J by 0 bases, with 10 bases between. Germline CDR1 LNHDA, CDR2 SQIVND (reference sequence). The CDR3 spans 15 residues. The CDR3 DNA sequence: TGTGCCAGTAGTCTTGCCTATGCGAACACCGGGGAGCTGTTTTTT. The encoded protein is CASSLAYANTGELFF.

The chain employs TRBV7-3 and TRBJ1-2, with D perhaps matching TRBD1 (5 bases). The CDR3 sequence is 15 residues long. Per the germline V gene, CDR1 is SGHTA and CDR2 is FQGTGA. The V gene lost 1 base and the J gene lost 4 bases, with 13 bases spanning the gap. Written as DNA, the CDR3 is TGTGCCAGCAGCTTAAGCGGGCAGGGAGGCTATGGCTACACCTTC. Translating gives CASSLSGQGGYGYTF.

The genes are TRBV28 and TRBJ2-7; 7 nucleotides agree with TRBD1. Germline V gene data show CDR1 as MDHEN and CDR2 as SYDVKM. The length of the CDR3 is 12 residues. J was trimmed by 4 bases and V by 6 bases; bases with no gene match: 3. CDR3 nucleotide sequence: TGTGCCAGCAGACAGGGACAGTACGAGCAGTACTTC. Protein sequence: CASRQGQYEQYF.

V gene TRBV6-5 combines with J gene TRBJ1-2; 7 nucleotides line up with TRBD1. CDR1 and CDR2 (germline): MNHEY, SVGAGI. V was pared by 5 bases and J by 4 bases, with 10 bases of the junction left unmatched. The CDR3 spans 15 residues. CDR3 protein: CASSGIDRVAYGYTF. DNA of the CDR3: TGTGCCAGCAGTGGAATTGACAGGGTTGCCTATGGCTACACCTTC.

V and J are TRBV11-3 and TRBJ2-3; tentatively, D is TRBD1 (6 bases). This CDR3 contains 13 residues. The germline gives CDR1 SGHNT, CDR2 YENEEA. The V end was cut by 2 bases, the J end by 4 bases, with 7 bases between. The CDR3 sequence: CASSLNRADTQYF. CDR3 DNA: TGTGCCAGCAGCTTAAACAGGGCAGATACGCAGTATTTT.

This chain uses TRBV4-1 with TRBJ2-7; D might be TRBD1 (6 bases). This CDR3 comprises 16 residues. The germline gives CDR1 MGHRA, CDR2 YSYEKL. Trimming removed 3 bases from V and 0 bases from J, with 15 bases in between. The CDR3 reads CASSHPFRGSSYEQYF. Here the CDR3 DNA reads TGCGCCAGCAGCCATCCGTTCAGGGGAAGCTCCTACGAGCAGTACTTC.

V usage is TRBV5-1 and J usage is TRBJ2-2, with 8 nucleotides matching TRBD2. This CDR3 region has 16 residues. Germline V gene lookup returns CDR1 SGHRS and CDR2 YFSETQ. Losses at the gene ends were 5 bases for V and 5 bases for J; bases not matched to a gene: 11. The CDR3, as DNA: TGCGCCAGCAGTGGGCGGGGGGCCTCCGAGACCGGGGAGCTGTTTTTT. It yields the protein CASSGRGASETGELFF.

The chain carries TRBV28 and TRBJ2-1; 8 nucleotides agree with TRBD2. The germline V gene has CDR1 MDHEN and CDR2 SYDVKM. The CDR3 runs 16 residues. Trimming cost V 4 bases and J 8 bases; bases outside gene matches: 13. The CDR3, as DNA: TGTGCCAGCAGTTCCCCCCGCGGGACTAGTGGGTATGAGCAGTTCTTC. The encoded protein is CASSSPRGTSGYEQFF.

The chain combines TRBV19 with TRBJ1-1; TRBD1 might be the D (5 bases). Trimming stripped 4 bases from V and 4 bases from J, with 13 bases between. CDR3 length: 14 residues. Germline V gene sequence: CDR1 LNHDA, CDR2 SQIVND (reference sequence). The CDR3, as DNA: TGTGCCAGTAGTACTATCCAGGGTACCACTGAAGCTTTCTTT. It is translated as CASSTIQGTTEAFF.

The V and J genes are TRBV27 and TRBJ1-5; D not certain. The CDR3 has 14 residues. The V gene lost 2 bases and the J gene lost 2 bases, with 7 bases spanning the gap. Germline loops: CDR1 MNHEY, CDR2 SMNVEV (reference sequence). This CDR3 reads CASSLQTGNQPQHF. CDR3 bases: TGTGCCAGCAGTTTACAAACAGGCAATCAGCCCCAGCATTTT.